A single sample is the source of the 5 T cell receptor beta chains below, sequenced in a study of blood T cell repertoires in COVID-19. Assay used: immunoSEQ multiplex PCR; TCRdb lists only in-frame clones, some missing. The sample holds tens of thousands of clones, around four fifths seen once. Input material: peripheral blood. These receptors were taken from a human donor in a cohort sampled during active COVID-19.

The gene calls are TRBV13 and TRBJ1-3; D possibly corresponds to TRBD1 (6 bases). The CDR3 runs 17 residues. V was pared by 0 bases and J by 2 bases, with 14 bases between. Germline V lookup: CDR1 PRHDT, CDR2 FYEKMQ (reference sequence). The CDR3 reads CASSLGPQGKAGNTIYF. CDR3 coding DNA: TGTGCCAGCAGCTTAGGCCCTCAGGGGAAAGCTGGAAACACCATATATTTT.

The chain links TRBV29-1 to TRBJ2-7; TRBD1 might be the D (5 bases). The CDR3 covers 17 residues. Germline CDR1 is SQVTM and CDR2 is ANQGSEA. V was trimmed by 1 base and J by 3 bases, leaving 22 bases between them. The CDR3 DNA reads as TGCAGCGTTGAAGTCCCCCTCTGGCAGGGCAGAGTCTACGAGCAGTACTTC. Translation: CSVEVPLWQGRVYEQYF.

This chain joins TRBV4-2 and TRBJ2-5; 9 nucleotides agree with TRBD2. The CDR3 runs to 16 residues. Per the germline V gene, CDR1 is LGHNA and CDR2 is YNFKEQ. Losses at the gene ends were 1 base for V and 0 bases for J; bases not matched to a gene: 3. The CDR3 DNA sequence: TGTGCCAGCAGCCAAGTGCTAGCGGGGCACCAAGAGACCCAGTACTTC. It translates to CASSQVLAGHQETQYF.

The chain is built from TRBV11-2 and TRBJ2-1, with 12 positions matching TRBD2. With V trimmed by 1 base and J by 7 bases, 2 bases remained unmatched. Germline loops: CDR1 SGHAT, CDR2 FQNNGV. This CDR3 is built from 15 residues. This chain's CDR3 is CASSLVLAGGNEQFF. CDR3 bases: TGTGCCAGCAGCTTAGTACTAGCGGGAGGTAATGAGCAGTTCTTC.

This rearrangement joins TRBV2 to TRBJ2-7, with 9 bases lining up with TRBD2. Germline trimming cut 2 bases from V and 6 bases from J; bases unmatched to any gene: 5. CDR3 length: 14 residues. Germline CDR1 is SNHLY and CDR2 is FYNNEI. The chain's CDR3 is CASSEKAGGTEQYF. DNA for the CDR3: TGTGCCAGCAGTGAAAAAGCGGGAGGTACCGAGCAGTACTTC.